The rows below give T cell receptor beta chains drawn from one sample of a study of shared clonotypes between healthy human individuals. Sequenced by immunoSEQ multiplex PCR; TCRdb stores in-frame clones only, minus some. The data contain approximately 1,000,000 clones, 78% of them singletons. Sequencing used memory CD4+ T cells from PBMCs. The receptors stem from a man aged 18 to 30 in good health. Some clones in this sample may be carry-over from other donors' samples. Both conserved end residues are part of each CDR3. D genes are given only for firm matches. Clone size is stated in some rows and not others, as once, few, many or a class when expanded.

D	size	V	J	CDR3	DNA
TRBD2	NA	TRBV6-5	TRBJ2-1	CASSSWTSGYNEQFF	TGTGCCAGCAGTTCTTGGACTAGCGGCTACAATGAGCAGTTCTTC
TRBD2	few	TRBV5-1	TRBJ2-7	CASSWGTSGSREQYF	TGCGCCAGCAGCTGGGGGACTAGCGGGAGTCGAGAGCAGTACTTC
NA	NA	TRBV11-2	TRBJ2-1	CASSPRPTRGDEQFF	TGTGCCAGCAGCCCTCGACCGACAAGGGGGGATGAGCAGTTCTTC
TRBD1	NA	TRBV11-2	TRBJ1-5	CASSNRQGLGNQPQHF	TGTGCCAGCAGCAACAGACAGGGTCTGGGCAATCAGCCCCAGCATTTT
NA	NA	TRBV19	TRBJ2-7	CASSIQATYEQYF	TGTGCCAGTAGTATTCAGGCCACCTACGAGCAGTACTTC
NA	NA	TRBV19	TRBJ2-1	CASSPRTLPGQFF	TGTGCCAGTAGTCCGCGGACCCTTCCAGGGCAGTTCTTC
NA	NA	TRBV29-1	TRBJ2-7	CSVADRNYEQYF	TGCAGCGTTGCGGACAGAAACTACGAGCAGTACTTC
TRBD2	NA	TRBV10-1	TRBJ2-7	CALCRAGASYEQYF	TGCGCCCTTTGCAGGGCGGGAGCCTCCTACGAGCAGTACTTC
NA	NA	TRBV4-1	TRBJ1-5	CASSQDRDQPQHF	TGCGCCAGCAGCCAAGATCGAGATCAGCCCCAGCATTTT
NA	NA	TRBV9	TRBJ2-1	CASSPHEGEQFF	TGTGCCAGCAGCCCCCACGAGGGGGAGCAGTTCTTC
NA	NA	TRBV7-9	TRBJ2-6	CASRGTEKSSGANVLTF	TGTGCCAGCAGGGGGACGGAAAAAAGCTCTGGGGCCAACGTCCTGACTTTC
NA	once	TRBV7-2	TRBJ2-7	CVSSSARRAYEQYF	TGTGTCAGCAGCTCAGCGAGGCGGGCCTACGAGCAGTACTTC
NA	NA	TRBV7-9	TRBJ1-2	CASSPDGGLYGYTF	TGTGCCAGCAGCCCTGATGGGGGCCTCTATGGCTACACCTTC
NA	once	TRBV28	TRBJ2-7	CASSLGALVSYEQYF	TGTGCCAGCAGTTTAGGTGCCCTAGTTTCCTACGAGCAGTACTTC
NA	NA	TRBV5-4	TRBJ1-2	CASSPRGVNGYTF	TGTGCCAGCAGCCCCCGAGGGGTAAATGGCTACACCTTC
TRBD2	once	TRBV27	TRBJ2-7	CASSPPRSGTYEQYF	TGTGCCAGCAGTCCCCCCAGAAGCGGGACCTACGAGCAGTACTTC
TRBD2	NA	TRBV5-1	TRBJ2-3	CASSLSGGYSDTQYF	TGCGCCAGCAGCTTGTCCGGGGGGTACTCAGATACGCAGTATTTT
TRBD2	NA	TRBV29-1	TRBJ2-3	CSVSLAGVGTDTQYF	TGCAGCGTCTCACTAGCGGGAGTGGGCACAGATACGCAGTATTTT
NA	NA	TRBV11-2	TRBJ1-4	CASREPSGARLFF	TGTGCCAGCAGAGAACCCTCAGGGGCCAGACTGTTTTTT
TRBD1	once	TRBV7-3	TRBJ1-1	CASSLKGAMGMNTEAFF	TGTGCCAGCAGCTTAAAGGGGGCTATGGGCATGAACACTGAAGCTTTCTTT
NA	NA	TRBV14	TRBJ2-5	CASSHQMGRQETQYF	TGTGCCAGCAGCCACCAGATGGGACGTCAAGAGACCCAGTACTTC
NA	NA	TRBV5-1	TRBJ2-5	CASSPVLAEETQYF	TGCGCCAGCAGCCCGGTGTTAGCAGAAGAGACCCAGTACTTC
NA	NA	TRBV5-4	TRBJ2-4	CASSLRGDIQYF	TGTGCCAGCAGCTTGAGAGGAGACATTCAGTACTTC
NA	many	TRBV28	TRBJ2-7	CASSSPRHEKEQYF	TGTGCCAGCAGTTCACCCCGGCATGAGAAGGAGCAGTACTTC
TRBD2	NA	TRBV9	TRBJ2-5	CASSPGLAGGRQTQYF	TGTGCCAGCAGCCCGGGACTAGCGGGAGGTCGGCAGACCCAGTACTTC
NA	NA	TRBV25-1	TRBJ2-5	CASSESGEETQYF	TGTGCCAGCAGTGAATCGGGGGAAGAGACCCAGTACTTC
NA	once	TRBV29-1	TRBJ1-2	CSVPRWYGYTF	TGCAGCGTCCCCAGGTGGTATGGCTACACCTTC
NA	NA	TRBV11-2	TRBJ1-1	CASSLAGPQNTEAFF	TGTGCCAGCAGCTTAGCAGGGCCCCAGAACACTGAAGCTTTCTTT
NA	NA	TRBV28	TRBJ1-5	CASRSPNQPQHF	TGTGCCAGCAGAAGTCCCAATCAGCCCCAGCATTTT